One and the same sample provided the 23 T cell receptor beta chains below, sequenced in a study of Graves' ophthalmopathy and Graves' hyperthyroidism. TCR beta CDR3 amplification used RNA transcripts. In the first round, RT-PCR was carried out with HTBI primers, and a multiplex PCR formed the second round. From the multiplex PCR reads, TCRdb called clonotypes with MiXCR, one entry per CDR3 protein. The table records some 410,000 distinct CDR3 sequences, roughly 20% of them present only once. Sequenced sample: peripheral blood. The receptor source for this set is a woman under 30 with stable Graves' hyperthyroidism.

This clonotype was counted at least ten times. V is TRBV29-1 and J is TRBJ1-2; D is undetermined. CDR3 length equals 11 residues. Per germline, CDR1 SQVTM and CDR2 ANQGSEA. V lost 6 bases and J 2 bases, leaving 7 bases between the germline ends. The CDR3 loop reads CSVEQNYGYTF. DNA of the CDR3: TGCAGCGTGGAGCAGAACTATGGCTACACCTTC.

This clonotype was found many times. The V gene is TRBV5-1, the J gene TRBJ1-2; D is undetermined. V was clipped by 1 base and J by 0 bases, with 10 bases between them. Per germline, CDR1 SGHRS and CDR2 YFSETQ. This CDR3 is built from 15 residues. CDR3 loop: CASSLLHPANYGYTF. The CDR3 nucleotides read TGCGCCAGCAGCTTGTTGCATCCAGCTAACTATGGCTACACCTTC.

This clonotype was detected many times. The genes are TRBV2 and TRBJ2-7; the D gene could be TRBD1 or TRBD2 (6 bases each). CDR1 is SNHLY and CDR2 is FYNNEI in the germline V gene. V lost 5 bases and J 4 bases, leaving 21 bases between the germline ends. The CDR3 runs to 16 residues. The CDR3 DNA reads TGTGCCAGCAGTCTATCTGGCTCCGGGGGCTTATACGAGCAGTACTTC. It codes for CASSLSGSGGLYEQYF.

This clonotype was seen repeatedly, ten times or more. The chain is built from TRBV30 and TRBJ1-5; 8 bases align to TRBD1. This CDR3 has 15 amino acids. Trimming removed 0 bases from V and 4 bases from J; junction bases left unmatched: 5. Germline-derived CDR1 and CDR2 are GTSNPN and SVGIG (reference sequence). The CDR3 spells CAWSVRTGRNQPQHF. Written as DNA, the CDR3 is TGTGCCTGGAGTGTACGGACAGGGCGAAATCAGCCCCAGCATTTT.

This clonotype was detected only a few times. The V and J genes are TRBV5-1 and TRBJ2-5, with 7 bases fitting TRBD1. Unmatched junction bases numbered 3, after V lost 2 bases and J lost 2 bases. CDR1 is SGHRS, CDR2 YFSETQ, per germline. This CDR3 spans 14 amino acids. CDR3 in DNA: TGCGCCAGCAGCTTTGGACAGGATCAAGAGACCCAGTACTTC. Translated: CASSFGQDQETQYF.

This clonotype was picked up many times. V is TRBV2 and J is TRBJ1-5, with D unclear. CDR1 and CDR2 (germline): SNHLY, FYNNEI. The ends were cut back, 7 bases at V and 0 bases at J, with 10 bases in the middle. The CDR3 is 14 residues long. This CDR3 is CASTTEISNQPQHF. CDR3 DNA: TGTGCCAGCACAACAGAGATTAGCAATCAGCCCCAGCATTTT.

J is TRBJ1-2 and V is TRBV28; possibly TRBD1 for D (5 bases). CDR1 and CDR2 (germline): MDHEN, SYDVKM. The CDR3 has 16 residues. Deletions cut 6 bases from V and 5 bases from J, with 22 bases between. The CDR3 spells CASSPLFLRVGYGYTF. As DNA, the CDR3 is TGTGCCAGCAGCCCTCTCTTTCTCAGGGTTGGTTATGGCTACACCTTC.

Here the CDR3 DNA reads TGTGCCAGCAGTCCCCCGGGGCGGGGAGGCTCACCCCTCCACTTT. Protein product: CASSPPGRGGSPLHF. The chain is built from TRBV12-3 or TRBV12-4 and TRBJ1-6; D perhaps matches TRBD1 (5 bases). V was clipped by 5 bases and J by 10 bases, with 18 bases between them. CDR3 length equals 15 residues.

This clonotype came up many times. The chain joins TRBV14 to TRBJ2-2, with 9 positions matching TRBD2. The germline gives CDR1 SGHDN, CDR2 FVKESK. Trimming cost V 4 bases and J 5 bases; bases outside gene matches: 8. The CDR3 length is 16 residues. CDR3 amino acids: CASSPHRTSGTGELFF. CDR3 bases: TGTGCCAGCAGCCCACACCGAACTAGCGGGACCGGGGAGCTGTTTTTT.

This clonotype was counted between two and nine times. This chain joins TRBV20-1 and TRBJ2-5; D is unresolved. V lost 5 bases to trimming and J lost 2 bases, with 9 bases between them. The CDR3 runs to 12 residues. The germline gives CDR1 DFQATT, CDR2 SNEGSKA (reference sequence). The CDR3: CSAGKGQETQYF. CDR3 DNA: TGCAGTGCTGGGAAAGGGCAAGAGACCCAGTACTTC.

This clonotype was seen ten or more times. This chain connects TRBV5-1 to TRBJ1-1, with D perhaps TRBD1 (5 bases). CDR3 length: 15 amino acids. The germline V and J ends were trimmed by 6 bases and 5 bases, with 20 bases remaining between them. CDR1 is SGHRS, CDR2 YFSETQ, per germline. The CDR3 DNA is TGCGCCAGCACGGCCACCGGGGCCGGGGAGACTGAAGCTTTCTTT. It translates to CASTATGAGETEAFF.

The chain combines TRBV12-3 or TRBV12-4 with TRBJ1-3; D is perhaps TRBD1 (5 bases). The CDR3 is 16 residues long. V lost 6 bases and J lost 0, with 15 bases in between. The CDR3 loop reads CASSFAGTASGNTIYF. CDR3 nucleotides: TGTGCCAGCAGCTTCGCGGGGACGGCCTCTGGAAACACCATATATTTT.

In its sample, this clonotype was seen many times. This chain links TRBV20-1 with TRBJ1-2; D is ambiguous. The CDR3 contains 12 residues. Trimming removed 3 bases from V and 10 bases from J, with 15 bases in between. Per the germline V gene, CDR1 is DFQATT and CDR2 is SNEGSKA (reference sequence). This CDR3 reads CSASSSYETYTF. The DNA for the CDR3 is TGCAGTGCTAGCTCAAGTTACGAAACCTACACCTTC.

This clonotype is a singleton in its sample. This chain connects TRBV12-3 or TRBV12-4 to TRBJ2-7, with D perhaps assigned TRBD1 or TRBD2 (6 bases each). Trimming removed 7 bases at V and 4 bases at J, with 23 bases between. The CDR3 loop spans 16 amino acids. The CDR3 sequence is CASTLFVGGVKYEQYF. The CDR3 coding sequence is TGTGCCAGCACCCTATTCGTCGGGGGCGTGAAGTACGAGCAGTACTTC.

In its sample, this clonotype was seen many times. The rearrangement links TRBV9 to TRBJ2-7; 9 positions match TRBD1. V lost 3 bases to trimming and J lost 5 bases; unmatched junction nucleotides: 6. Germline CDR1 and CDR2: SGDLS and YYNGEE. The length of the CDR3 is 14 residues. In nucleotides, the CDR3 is TGTGCCAGCAGCGGTACAGGGGGCCCCCACGAGCAGTACTTC. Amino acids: CASSGTGGPHEQYF.

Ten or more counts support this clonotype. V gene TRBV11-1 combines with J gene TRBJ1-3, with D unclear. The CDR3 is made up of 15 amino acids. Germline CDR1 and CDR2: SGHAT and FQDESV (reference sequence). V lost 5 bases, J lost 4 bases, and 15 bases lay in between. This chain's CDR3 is CASSRQRAEGNTIYF. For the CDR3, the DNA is TGTGCCAGCAGCCGCCAGCGAGCGGAAGGAAACACCATATATTTT. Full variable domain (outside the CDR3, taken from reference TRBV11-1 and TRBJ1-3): EAEVAQSPRYKITEKSQAVAFWCDPISGHATLYWYRQILGQGPELLVQFQDESVVDDSQLPKDRFSAERLKGVDSTLKIQPAELGDSAMYLCASSRQRAEGNTIYFGEGSWLTVV.

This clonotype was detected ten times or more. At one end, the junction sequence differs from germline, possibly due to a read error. CDR3: CASSLLADQGTQYF. The CDR3 DNA is TGTGCCAGCAGTTTGTTGGCAGACCAAGGGACCCAGTACTTC. The genes are TRBV12-3 or TRBV12-4 and TRBJ2-5, with D unclear. The length of the CDR3 is 14 residues.

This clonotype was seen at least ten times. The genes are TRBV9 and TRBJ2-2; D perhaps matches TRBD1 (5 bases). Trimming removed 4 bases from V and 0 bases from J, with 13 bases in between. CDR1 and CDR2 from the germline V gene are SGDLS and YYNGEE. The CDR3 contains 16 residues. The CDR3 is CASSLGADPNTGELFF. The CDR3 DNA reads TGTGCCAGCAGCCTAGGGGCGGACCCGAACACCGGGGAGCTGTTTTTT.

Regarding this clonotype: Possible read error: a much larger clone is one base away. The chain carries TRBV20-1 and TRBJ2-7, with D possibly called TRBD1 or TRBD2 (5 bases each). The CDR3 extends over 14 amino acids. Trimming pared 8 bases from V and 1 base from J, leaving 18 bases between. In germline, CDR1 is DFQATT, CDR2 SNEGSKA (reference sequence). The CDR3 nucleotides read TGCAGTTCGAGGGGTCTCTCTTCTTCCTACGAGCAGTACTTC. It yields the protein CSSRGLSSSYEQYF.

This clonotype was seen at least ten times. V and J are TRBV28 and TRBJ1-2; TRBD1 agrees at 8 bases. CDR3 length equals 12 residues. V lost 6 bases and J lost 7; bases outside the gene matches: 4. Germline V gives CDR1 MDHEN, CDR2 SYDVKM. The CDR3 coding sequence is TGTGCCAGCAGGGCAGGGGGCGGTGGCTACACCTTC. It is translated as CASRAGGGGYTF.

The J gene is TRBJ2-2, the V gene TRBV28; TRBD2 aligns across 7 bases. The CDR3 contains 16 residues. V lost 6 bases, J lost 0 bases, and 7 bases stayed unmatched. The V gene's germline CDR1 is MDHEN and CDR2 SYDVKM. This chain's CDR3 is CASRHTSDSNTGELFF. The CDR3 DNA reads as TGTGCCAGCAGGCATACTAGCGACTCGAACACCGGGGAGCTGTTTTTT.

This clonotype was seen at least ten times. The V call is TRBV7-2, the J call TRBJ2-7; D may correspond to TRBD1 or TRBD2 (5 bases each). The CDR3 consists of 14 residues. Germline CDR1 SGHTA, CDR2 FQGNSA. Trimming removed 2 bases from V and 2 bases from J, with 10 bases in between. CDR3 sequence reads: CASSLWQGPYEQYF. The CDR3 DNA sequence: TGTGCCAGCAGCTTATGGCAGGGACCCTACGAGCAGTACTTC. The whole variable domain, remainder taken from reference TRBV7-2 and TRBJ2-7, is GAGVSQSPSNKVTEKGKDVELRCDPISGHTALYWYRQSLGQGLEFLIYFQGNSAPDKSGLPSDRFSAERTGGSVSTLTIQRTQQEDSAVYLCASSLWQGPYEQYFGPGTRLTVT.

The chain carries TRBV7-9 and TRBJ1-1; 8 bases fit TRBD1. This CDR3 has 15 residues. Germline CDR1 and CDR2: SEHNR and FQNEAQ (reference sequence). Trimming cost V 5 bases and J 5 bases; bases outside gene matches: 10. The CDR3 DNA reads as TGTGCCAGCAGCCCGCCCAGGGGGCTGGGGACTGAAGCTTTCTTT. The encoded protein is CASSPPRGLGTEAFF.